This paragraph reports one T cell receptor (beta chain). The sample originates from a study of blood T cell repertoires in COVID-19. In the study overall: Nucleic acid was either cDNA or gDNA, and it came from T cells, B-cell-depleted T cells, or PBMCs.

The table came from immunoSEQ multiplex PCR; TCRdb's copy has only in-frame clones and leaves some out. The data show 260,000 or so clones, about four fifths seen once. The germline V gene encodes CDR1 MRHNA and CDR2 SNTAGT. Trimming cost V 4 bases and J 4 bases, with 5 bases left between them. The CDR3 is made up of 13 amino acids. The receptor was isolated from a woman of 80 years or more with COVID-19, enrolled during active disease. This chain links TRBV6-4 with TRBJ1-6; D is uncertain. Sequences were obtained from peripheral blood. The CDR3 loop reads CASSAEYNSPLHF. The CDR3 bases are TGTGCCAGCAGTGCCGAGTATAATTCACCCCTCCACTTT.